The next 25 T cell receptor beta chains were all read from a single sample in a study of CD8 T cells in Susac syndrome. An amount of RNA that ranged from roughly 0.5 to 1 ug was reverse transcribed with random hexamers. One entry per CDR3 protein results from TCRdb running MiXCR on the immunoSEQ multiplex PCR reads. The sample lists approximately 90,000 distinct CDR3 sequences; approximately 92% were seen once. Sequencing was done on a sample of CD8+ T cells from PBMCs. The receptors here all came from a human donor in good health.

The chain carries TRBV7-9 and TRBJ1-1, with D possibly TRBD1 on 6 matching bases. The CDR3 loop spans 12 amino acids. Trimming took off 5 bases at V and 6 bases at J, with 10 bases between the two ends. Germline CDR1 reads SEHNR; CDR2 reads FQNEAQ (reference sequence). CDR3 nucleotide sequence: TGTGCCAGCAGCCGGACAGACTCTGAAGCTTTCTTT. Protein product: CASSRTDSEAFF. The complete variable domain, with remaining parts taken from reference TRBV7-9 and TRBJ1-1, reads DTGVSQNPRHKITKRGQNVTFRCDPISEHNRLYWYRQTLGQGPEFLTYFQNEAQLEKSRLLSDRFSAERPKGSFSTLEIQRTEQGDSAMYLCASSRTDSEAFFGQGTRLTVV.

The chain links TRBV7-2 to TRBJ1-1; 7 bases agree with TRBD1. The CDR3 is 15 amino acids. V lost 4 bases, J lost 1 base, and 6 bases stayed unmatched. CDR1 and CDR2 (germline): SGHTA, FQGNSA. The CDR3 nucleotides are TGTGCCAGCAGCTCTCGACAGGGTGGGAACACTGAAGCTTTCTTT. Protein sequence: CASSSRQGGNTEAFF.

The rearrangement uses TRBV13 and TRBJ1-2, with 8 bases matching TRBD1. CDR3 length: 18 amino acids. Germline V lookup: CDR1 PRHDT, CDR2 FYEKMQ (reference sequence). With V trimmed by 5 bases and J by 5 bases, 19 bases remained unmatched. CDR3 protein: CASSPRSTGTGDLYGYTF. The CDR3 coding sequence is TGTGCCAGCAGCCCCAGATCGACCGGGACAGGAGATTTATATGGCTACACCTTC. The full variable domain, with the rest looked up from reference TRBV13 and TRBJ1-2, is AAGVIQSPRHLIKEKRETATLKCYPIPRHDTVYWYQQGPGQDPQFLISFYEKMQSDKGSIPDRFSAQQFSDYHSELNMSSLELGDSALYFCASSPRSTGTGDLYGYTFGSGTRLTVV.

This chain connects TRBV5-6 to TRBJ1-2; 8 bases agree with TRBD1. V shed 4 bases and J 5 bases; nucleotides not matched to a gene: 7. This CDR3 has 14 residues. From germline, CDR1 is SGHDT and CDR2 YYEEEE. CDR3 in DNA: TGTGCCAGCAGCCCCGGACAGGGCCGATATGGCTACACCTTC. This encodes CASSPGQGRYGYTF.

This clonotype was seen a single time. The gene calls are TRBV20-1 and TRBJ1-5, with a possible D match to TRBD1 (6 bases). With 0 bases removed from V and 5 bases from J, the gap between germline ends came to 14 bases. The V gene's germline CDR1 is DFQATT and CDR2 SNEGSKA (reference sequence). The CDR3 contains 15 residues. The CDR3 nucleotides are TGCAGTGCTAGAGAAGGCCTCACAGGGTATCAGCCCCAGCATTTT. Its protein is CSAREGLTGYQPQHF.

The chain uses TRBV20-1 and TRBJ2-1, with 10 bases matching TRBD2. The end of the DNA is better explained by TRBJ2-7, so the J call may be wrong. There are 16 residues in the CDR3. CDR1 DFQATT and CDR2 SNEGSKA come from the germline V gene (reference sequence). The DNA of the CDR3 is TGCAGTGCTAGAGGGTGGGGGGCTAGCGGGGGCCAACTGCAGTACTTC. Translating it yields CSARGWGASGGQLQYF.

The chain links TRBV7-2 to TRBJ1-5; weak D call: TRBD1 (6 bases). This CDR3 comprises 15 residues. Trimming cost V 5 bases and J 6 bases, with 17 bases left between them. The V gene's germline CDR1 is SGHTA and CDR2 FQGNSA. Here the CDR3 reads CASSPIRDIGQPQHF. The CDR3 nucleotides are TGTGCCAGCAGCCCAATCCGGGACATCGGTCAGCCCCAGCATTTT.

V gene TRBV10-2 combines with J gene TRBJ2-3; 7 bases are a match to TRBD2. The CDR3 is made up of 14 amino acids. Unmatched junction bases numbered 4, after V lost 5 bases and J lost 2 bases. CDR1 WSHSY and CDR2 SAAADI come from the germline V gene. CDR3 residues: CASSWAGDTDTQYF. The CDR3 DNA reads TGCGCCAGCAGTTGGGCGGGGGACACAGATACGCAGTATTTT.

This sequence joins TRBV6-5 and TRBJ1-4, with D hard to call. The germline V gene encodes CDR1 MNHEY and CDR2 SVGAGI. CDR3 length equals 14 residues. V dropped 4 bases and J dropped 8 bases, with 14 bases sitting between them. The DNA of the CDR3 is TGTGCCAGCAGTTTCTCCGGGTTCGGCGAAAAACTGTTTTTT. Translated: CASSFSGFGEKLFF.

This chain joins TRBV6-2 or TRBV6-3 and TRBJ2-7; D not resolved. Germline V CDR1 and CDR2: MNHEY, SVGEGT. The CDR3 loop spans 13 amino acids. The V gene lost 2 bases and the J gene lost 3 bases, with 8 bases spanning the gap. The CDR3 region has the DNA TGTGCCAGCAGTTACGTTAGCTTCTACGAGCAGTACTTC. This encodes CASSYVSFYEQYF.

The CDR3 DNA sequence: TGTGCCAGCAGCTTACAAACCTGGGGATCTGATACGCAGTATTTT. Amino acid sequence: CASSLQTWGSDTQYF. V usage is TRBV11-2 and J usage is TRBJ2-3; D remains unclear. V was pared by 2 bases and J by 6 bases, with 15 bases between. This CDR3 spans 15 amino acids. Germline CDR1 and CDR2: SGHAT and FQNNGV.

The chain links TRBV27 to TRBJ1-2, with 11 bases matching TRBD1. The length of the CDR3 is 15 residues. Germline trimming cut 5 bases from V and 7 bases from J; bases unmatched to any gene: 9. Germline CDR1 reads MNHEY; CDR2 reads SMNVEV (reference sequence). DNA for the CDR3: TGTGCCAGCAGTATAGGGACAGGGGGGAACCGTGGCTACACCTTC. It yields the protein CASSIGTGGNRGYTF.

J is TRBJ2-1 and V is TRBV5-6; unclear D gene. Germline assignment: CDR1 SGHDT and CDR2 YYEEEE. CDR3 length: 12 amino acids. Trimming took off 1 base at V and 6 bases at J, with 5 bases between the two ends. CDR3 region: CASSLLINEQFF. The CDR3 region has the DNA TGTGCCAGCAGCTTGTTGATCAATGAGCAGTTCTTC.

The chain combines TRBV6-6 with TRBJ2-5; no clear D gene. Germline CDR1 reads MNHNY; CDR2 reads SVGAGI (reference sequence). This CDR3 contains 15 residues. The V and J ends lost 2 bases and 2 bases respectively, with 12 bases between them. The CDR3 loop is CASSYDPVDQETQYF. Here the CDR3 DNA reads TGTGCCAGCAGTTACGATCCGGTTGATCAAGAGACCCAGTACTTC.

The chain joins TRBV13 to TRBJ2-3; D is unclear. Germline CDR1 is PRHDT and CDR2 is FYEKMQ (reference sequence). The CDR3 totals 12 residues. Trimming took 3 bases from V and 2 from J, leaving 3 bases between them. The CDR3 sequence is CASSFPTDTQYF. The CDR3 DNA reads TGTGCCAGCAGCTTTCCCACAGATACGCAGTATTTT.

The V gene is TRBV3-1, the J gene TRBJ1-3; TRBD1 agrees at 9 bases. CDR1 and CDR2 from the germline V gene are LGHDT and YNNKEL (reference sequence). The CDR3 is made up of 15 amino acids. Losses at the gene ends were 3 bases for V and 6 bases for J; bases not matched to a gene: 6. CDR3 bases: TGTGCCAGCAGCCACCCGGGACAGGGAAAAAACACCATATATTTT. This codes for CASSHPGQGKNTIYF.

This sequence joins TRBV13 and TRBJ1-1; 7 bases are a match to TRBD1. Germline V CDR1 and CDR2: PRHDT, FYEKMQ (reference sequence). The V segment lost 5 bases and the J segment 5 bases; nucleotides outside the gene matches: 11. The CDR3 consists of 15 residues. Here the CDR3 reads CASSPEDRVSTEAFF. The DNA for the CDR3 is TGTGCCAGCAGCCCCGAAGACAGGGTTTCTACTGAAGCTTTCTTT.

A single count supports this clonotype. The chain recombines TRBV29-1 with TRBJ1-1; D ambiguous. The CDR3 runs to 12 residues. Per germline, CDR1 SQVTM and CDR2 ANQGSEA. V was trimmed by 5 bases and J by 0 bases, leaving 7 bases between them. The CDR3 protein is CSVRAMNTEAFF. CDR3 coding DNA: TGCAGCGTTCGTGCGATGAACACTGAAGCTTTCTTT.

The chain couples TRBV5-6 to TRBJ2-7; D not certain. V shed 3 bases and J shed 9 bases, with 10 bases lying between them. The germline V gene has CDR1 SGHDT and CDR2 YYEEEE. The CDR3 has 11 residues. The CDR3 reads CASSSTRGQYF. The CDR3 nucleotides are TGTGCCAGCAGCTCAACTCGTGGGCAGTACTTC. The complete variable domain, with remaining parts taken from reference TRBV5-6 and TRBJ2-7, reads DAGVTQSPTHLIKTRGQQVTLRCSPKSGHDTVSWYQQALGQGPQFIFQYYEEEERQRGNFPDRFSGHQFPNYSSELNVNALLLGDSALYLCASSSTRGQYFGPGTRLTVT.

In its sample, this clonotype was seen once. The chain uses TRBV7-3 and TRBJ1-1, with a tentative D call TRBD1 (5 bases). V shed 7 bases and J shed 6 bases, with 15 bases lying between them. The CDR3 consists of 13 residues. Germline V CDR1 and CDR2: SGHTA, FQGTGA. CDR3 sequence reads: CASIEPGASEAFF. The CDR3 DNA is TGTGCCAGCATCGAGCCCGGGGCGTCTGAAGCTTTCTTT.

This chain links TRBV7-2 with TRBJ2-5; D call uncertain. The CDR3 contains 15 residues. CDR1 and CDR2 (germline): SGHTA, FQGNSA. V lost 4 bases and J lost 5, with 17 bases in between. The DNA for the CDR3 is TGTGCCAGCAGCTCTACGATCGCGGTAGCTGAGACCCAGTACTTC. Protein sequence: CASSSTIAVAETQYF. Full variable domain (outside the CDR3, taken from reference TRBV7-2 and TRBJ2-5): GAGVSQSPSNKVTEKGKDVELRCDPISGHTALYWYRQSLGQGLEFLIYFQGNSAPDKSGLPSDRFSAERTGGSVSTLTIQRTQQEDSAVYLCASSSTIAVAETQYFGPGTRLLVL.

The V call is TRBV7-8, the J call TRBJ2-2; the D gene could be TRBD1 or TRBD2 (6 bases each). Germline V gene sequence: CDR1 SGHVS, CDR2 FQNEAQ. V dropped 1 base and J dropped 0 bases, with 9 bases sitting between them. This CDR3 has 16 residues. This chain's CDR3 is CASSLGRGANTGELFF. Written as DNA, the CDR3 is TGTGCCAGCAGCTTAGGGAGGGGGGCGAACACCGGGGAGCTGTTTTTT.

The V gene is TRBV14, the J gene TRBJ2-5; D is unresolved. This CDR3 spans 15 amino acids. Germline V gene data show CDR1 as SGHDN and CDR2 as FVKESK. Trimming took 1 base from V and 5 from J, leaving 14 bases between them. CDR3: CASSQGTTGYETQYF. In nucleotides, the CDR3 is TGTGCCAGCAGCCAAGGGACGACTGGCTACGAGACCCAGTACTTC.

The chain combines TRBV7-9 with TRBJ1-1; D call uncertain. This CDR3 has 12 amino acids. V was pared by 8 bases and J by 3 bases, with 10 bases between. CDR1 and CDR2 from the germline V gene are SEHNR and FQNEAQ (reference sequence). CDR3: CASSSDDTEAFF. CDR3 coding DNA: TGTGCCAGCTCTTCTGATGACACTGAAGCTTTCTTT.

This chain joins TRBV6-6 and TRBJ2-4; D is tentatively TRBD1 or TRBD2 (5 bases each). CDR1 MNHNY and CDR2 SVGAGI come from the germline V gene (reference sequence). Trimming removed 0 bases from V and 13 bases from J, with 13 bases in between. This CDR3 is built from 13 residues. The CDR3 bases are TGTGCCAGCAGTTACTCATTCGAACGGGGCCAGTACTTC. Encoded protein: CASSYSFERGQYF.